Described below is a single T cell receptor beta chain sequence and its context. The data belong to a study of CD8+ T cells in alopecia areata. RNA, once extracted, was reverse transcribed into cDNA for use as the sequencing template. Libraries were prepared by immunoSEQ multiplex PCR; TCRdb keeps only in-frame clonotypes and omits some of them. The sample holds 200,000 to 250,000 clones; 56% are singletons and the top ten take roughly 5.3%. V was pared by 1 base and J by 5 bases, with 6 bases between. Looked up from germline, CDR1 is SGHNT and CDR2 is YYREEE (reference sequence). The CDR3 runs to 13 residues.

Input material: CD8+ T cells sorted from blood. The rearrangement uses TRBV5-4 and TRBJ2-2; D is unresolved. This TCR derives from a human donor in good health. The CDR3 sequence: CASSLSGTGELFF. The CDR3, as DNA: TGTGCCAGCAGCTTGTCGGGTACCGGGGAGCTGTTTTTT.